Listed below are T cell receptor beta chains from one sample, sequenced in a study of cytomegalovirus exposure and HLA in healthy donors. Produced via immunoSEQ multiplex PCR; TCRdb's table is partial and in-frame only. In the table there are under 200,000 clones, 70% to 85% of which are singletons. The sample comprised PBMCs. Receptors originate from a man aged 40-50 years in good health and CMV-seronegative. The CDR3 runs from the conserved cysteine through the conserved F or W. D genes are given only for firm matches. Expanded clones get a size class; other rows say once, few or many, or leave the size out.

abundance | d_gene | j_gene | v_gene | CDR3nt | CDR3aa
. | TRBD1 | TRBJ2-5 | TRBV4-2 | TGTGCCAGCAGCCAAGATGCCAAACAGGGGAGCTATGAGACCCAGTACTTC | CASSQDAKQGSYETQYF
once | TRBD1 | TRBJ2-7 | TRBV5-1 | TGCGCCAGCAGCTTGGGGTTAAACAGGGGGGTGTACGAGCAGTACTTC | CASSLGLNRGVYEQYF
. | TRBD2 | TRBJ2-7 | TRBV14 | TGTGCCAGCAGCCAATCTAGCGGGGAGCAGTACTTC | CASSQSSGEQYF
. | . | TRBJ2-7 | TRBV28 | TGTGCCAGCAGTTCGGGTGGGTACGAGCAGTACTTC | CASSSGGYEQYF
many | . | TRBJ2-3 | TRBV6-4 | TGTGCCAGCAGTGAGGCGGGTGCTAGCACAGATACGCAGTATTTT | CASSEAGASTDTQYF
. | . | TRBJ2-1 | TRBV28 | TGTGCCAGCCCCCCCTCCGCCGGGGAGTGGAGAAATGAGCAGTTCTTC | CASPPSAGEWRNEQFF
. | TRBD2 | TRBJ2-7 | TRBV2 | TGTGCCAGCATCAACCCGTTAGCGGGAGGGTCCCACGAGCAGTACTTC | CASINPLAGGSHEQYF
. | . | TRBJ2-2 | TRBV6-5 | TGTGCCAGCAGTTACTCGCGCCGGACCGGGGAGCTGTTTTTT | CASSYSRRTGELFF
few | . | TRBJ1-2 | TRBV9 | TGTGCCAGCAGCGGACACAATAACTATGGCTACACCTTC | CASSGHNNYGYTF
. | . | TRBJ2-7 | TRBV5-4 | TGTGCCAGCAGCTTGATGGCACGACAGAGCTCCTACGAGCAGTACTTC | CASSLMARQSSYEQYF
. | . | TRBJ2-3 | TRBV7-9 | TGTTCCAGCAGCCATTCAGATACGCAGTATTTT | CSSSHSDTQYF
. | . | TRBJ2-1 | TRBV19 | TGTGCCAGCGATCCCGGGCCGACTAGTACTCATGAGCAGTTCTTC | CASDPGPTSTHEQFF
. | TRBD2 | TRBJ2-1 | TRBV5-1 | TGCGCCAGCAGCTTGGCAGCGGGAGGGTCGTACAATGAGCAGTTCTTC | CASSLAAGGSYNEQFF
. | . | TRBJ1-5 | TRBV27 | TGTGCCAGCAGTTTCAGGGATAGCAATCAGCCCCAGCATTTT | CASSFRDSNQPQHF
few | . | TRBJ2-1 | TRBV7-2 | TGTGCCAGCAGCCCCGGTCGTGAGCAGTTCTTC | CASSPGREQFF
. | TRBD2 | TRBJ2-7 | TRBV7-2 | TGTGCCAGCAGCTTAGCTCCGGTTGGGACTAGCGGGAGGGAAGAATCCTACGAGCAGTACTTC | CASSLAPVGTSGREESYEQYF
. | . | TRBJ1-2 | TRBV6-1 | TGTGCCAGCAGTGAGGCACCCTATGGCTACACCTTC | CASSEAPYGYTF
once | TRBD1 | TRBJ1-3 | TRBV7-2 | TGTGCCGTCACCGGGACAGGGAATGCCTACTCGGGAAACACCATATATTTT | CAVTGTGNAYSGNTIYF
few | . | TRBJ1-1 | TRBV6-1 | TGTGCCAGCAGTCCCAGTCTACAGACTGAAGCTTTCTTT | CASSPSLQTEAFF
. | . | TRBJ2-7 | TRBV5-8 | TGTGCCAGCAGCTACGGACAGCTCATCTACGAGCAGTACTTC | CASSYGQLIYEQYF
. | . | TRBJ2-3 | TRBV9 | TGTGCCAGCAGCGCGGGGGTCACAGATACGCAGTATTTT | CASSAGVTDTQYF
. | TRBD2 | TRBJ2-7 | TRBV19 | TGTGCCAGTAGTACCGTAGCGGGGCCTTCCTACGAGCAGTACTTC | CASSTVAGPSYEQYF
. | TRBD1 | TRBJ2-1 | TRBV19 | TGTGCCAGTCGGACCTGGGACAGAAACAACAATGAGCAGTTCTTC | CASRTWDRNNNEQFF
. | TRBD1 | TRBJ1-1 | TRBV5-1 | TGCGCCAGCAGCTTTGCCGGGACAGAGTCTAAAGCTTTCTTT | CASSFAGTESKAFF
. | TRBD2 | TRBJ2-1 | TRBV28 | TGTGCCAGCAGTCCCCCGGGTCCTAGCGGGAGTGAGCAGTTCTTC | CASSPPGPSGSEQFF
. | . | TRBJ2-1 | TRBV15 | TGTGCCACCAGCAGAGATCTGGGCAGCTACAATGAGCAGTTCTTC | CATSRDLGSYNEQFF
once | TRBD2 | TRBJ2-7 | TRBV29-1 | TGCAGCGTTGTTGCGGGGGGGGGCGAGCAGTACTTC | CSVVAGGGEQYF
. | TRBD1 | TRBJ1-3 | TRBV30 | TGTGCCTGGAGTACAGGACAGGGTATGGGAAACACCATATATTTT | CAWSTGQGMGNTIYF
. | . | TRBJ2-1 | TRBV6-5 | TGTGCCAGCAGTTACTCGGGGCTGGACAATGAGCAGTTCTTC | CASSYSGLDNEQFF
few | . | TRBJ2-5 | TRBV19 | TGTGCCAGTAGTAGACAGGTCCAAGAGACCCAGTACTTC | CASSRQVQETQYF
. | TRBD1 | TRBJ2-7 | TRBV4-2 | TGTGCCAGCAGCCAAGACGGGGTCCGGGACAGTTCCTACGAGCAGTACTTC | CASSQDGVRDSSYEQYF
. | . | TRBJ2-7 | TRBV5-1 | TGCGCCAGCAGACCGTCGCCAGACAAATCCTACGAGCAGTACTTC | CASRPSPDKSYEQYF
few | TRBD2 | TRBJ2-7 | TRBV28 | TGTGCCACCAAGAGCGGGGGAAACTCCTACGAGCAGTACTTC | CATKSGGNSYEQYF
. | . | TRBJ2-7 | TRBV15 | TGTGCCACCAGCAGAGATCCGGGGGACGAGCAGTACTTC | CATSRDPGDEQYF
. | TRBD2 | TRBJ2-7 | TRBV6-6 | TGTGCCAGCAGGCAAGCTCTAGCGGGAGGCTACGAGCAGTACTTC | CASRQALAGGYEQYF
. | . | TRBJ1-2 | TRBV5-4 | TGTGCCAGCAGCTTGGCGGCGGAATATGGCTACACCTTC | CASSLAAEYGYTF
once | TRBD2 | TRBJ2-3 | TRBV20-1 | TGCAGTGCGTTAGCGGGAGATACGCAGTATTTT | CSALAGDTQYF
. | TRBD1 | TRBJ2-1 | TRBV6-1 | TGTGCCAGCAGCTGGACAGGGTATGAGCAGTTCTTC | CASSWTGYEQFF
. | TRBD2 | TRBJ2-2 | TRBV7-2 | TGTGCCAGCAGCTTAGCCCCCGGGACTAGCGGGAGGGGGACCGGGGAGCTGTTTTTT | CASSLAPGTSGRGTGELFF
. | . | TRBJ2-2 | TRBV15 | TGTGCCACCAGCAGAGTTCTTGGAGCCGGGGAGCTGTTTTTT | CATSRVLGAGELFF
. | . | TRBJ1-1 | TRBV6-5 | TGTGCCAGCCAAAAAAGAAGAGGGAGGGACACTGAAGCTTTCTTT | CASQKRRGRDTEAFF
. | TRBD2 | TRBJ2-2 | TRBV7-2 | TGTGCCAGCAGCCTAACAGCGGGGGGCGCCGGCGCCGGGGAGCTGTTTTTT | CASSLTAGGAGAGELFF
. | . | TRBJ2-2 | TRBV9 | TGTGCCAGCAGCGTAGCTACTGGGCAGTTGACCGGGGAGCTGTTTTTT | CASSVATGQLTGELFF
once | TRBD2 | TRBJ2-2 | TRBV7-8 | TGTGCCAGCAGCTTAAGGTCTATCGGGAGGAGGGACACCGGGGAGCTGTTTTTT | CASSLRSIGRRDTGELFF
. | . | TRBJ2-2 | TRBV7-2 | TGTGCCAGCAGCTTAGCGGGGGGTTCGAACACCGGGGAGCTGTTTTTT | CASSLAGGSNTGELFF